This T cell receptor beta chain was sequenced for a study of identical twins. With regard to this clonotype: Antigen unknown.

Every donor was a healthy Caucasian. Template switching, a step in the protocol, added a universal primer site, and cDNA carried unique molecular identifiers. TCRdb redid the calling of the 5' RACE reads with MiXCR, one entry per CDR3 protein. The repertoire holds about 530,000 distinct CDR3 sequences, with around 20% as singletons. The study's findings and limits: Researchers reported weaker excess twin sharing in beta out-of-frame sequences. The more abundant beta clonotypes in cord blood had fewer insertions, and memory repertoires did not show this.

Germline assignment: CDR1 MGHRA and CDR2 YSYEKL. V was clipped by 3 bases and J by 2 bases, with 14 bases between them. The CDR3 sequence is 16 residues long. These data were also filed under a second study, of yellow fever vaccine responses in identical twins.

This chain connects TRBV4-1 to TRBJ2-1; D remains ambiguous. The sample consisted of CD4+ T cells sorted from blood. This TCR derives from a woman between 18 and 29 years old in good health. The CDR3 loop reads CASSQPPSNPYNEQFF. The CDR3 DNA reads as TGCGCCAGCAGCCAGCCCCCTAGTAACCCCTACAATGAGCAGTTCTTC.